This T cell receptor (beta chain) was identified in a study of control samples from healthy donors and cancer patients. This CDR3 has 15 amino acids. The V gene end was trimmed by 3 bases and the J gene end by 4 bases; junction bases not matched to a gene: 3. From germline, CDR1 is SGHAT and CDR2 FQNNGV. Some clones are missing from TCRdb's copy, which holds only in-frame ones; the method was immunoSEQ multiplex PCR. Of 150,000 or so clones in the sample, roughly 94% were seen once. V is TRBV11-2 and J is TRBJ2-1; 10 bases agree with TRBD2. Sequenced material: blood. The source is a man aged 35-49 years in good health. The CDR3 bases are TGTGCCAGCAGCTTGGTTAGCGGGGGGTACAATGAGCAGTTCTTC. Translation gives CASSLVSGGYNEQFF.